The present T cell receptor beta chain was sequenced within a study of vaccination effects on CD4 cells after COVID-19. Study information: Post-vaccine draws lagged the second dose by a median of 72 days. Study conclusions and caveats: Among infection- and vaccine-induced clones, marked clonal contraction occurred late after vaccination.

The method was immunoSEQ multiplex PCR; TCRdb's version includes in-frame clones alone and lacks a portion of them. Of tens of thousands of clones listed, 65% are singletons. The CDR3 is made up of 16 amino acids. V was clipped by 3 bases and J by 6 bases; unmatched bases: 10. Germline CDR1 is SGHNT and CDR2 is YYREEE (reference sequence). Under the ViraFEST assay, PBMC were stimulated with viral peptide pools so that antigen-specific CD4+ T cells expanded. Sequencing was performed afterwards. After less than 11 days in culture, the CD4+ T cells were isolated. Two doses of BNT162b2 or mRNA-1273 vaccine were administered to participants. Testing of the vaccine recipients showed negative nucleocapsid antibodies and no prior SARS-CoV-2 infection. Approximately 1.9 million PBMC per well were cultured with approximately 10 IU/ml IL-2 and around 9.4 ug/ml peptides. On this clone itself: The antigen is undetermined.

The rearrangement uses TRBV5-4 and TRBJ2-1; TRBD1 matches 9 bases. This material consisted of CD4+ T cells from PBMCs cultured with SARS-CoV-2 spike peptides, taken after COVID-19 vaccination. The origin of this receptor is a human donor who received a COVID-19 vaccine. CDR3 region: CASSYGAGTGPNEQFF. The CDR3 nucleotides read TGTGCCAGCAGCTATGGGGCCGGGACAGGGCCCAATGAGCAGTTCTTC.